The next 21 T cell receptor beta chains were all read from a single sample in a study of low-dose radiotherapy and immunotherapy resistance in tumors. TRAV- and TRBV-specific primers, spanning alpha and beta chains, primed first-strand cDNA. PCR amplification of the TCRs was performed with Phusion for 15 to 25 PCR cycles, and it relied on a constant-region primer together with a V-primer adapter. MiXCR, run by TCRdb on the reads, gives a single entry per CDR3 protein. The sample contains about 39,000 distinct CDR3 sequences, roughly 28% of which appear only once. Documented time point: before trial treatment. Sequencing was performed on PBMCs, taken before treatment. These receptors originate from a male donor with gallbladder cancer.

This clonotype has a handful of counts. J is TRBJ2-7 and V is TRBV5-1; possible D gene TRBD2, 5 bases. Looked up from germline, CDR1 is SGHRS and CDR2 is YFSETQ. The V and J ends lost 0 bases and 3 bases respectively, with 10 bases between them. This CDR3 is built from 14 residues. For the CDR3, the DNA is TGCGCCAGCAGCTTGGCCCGGGGTTACTACGAGCAGTACTTC. Protein sequence: CASSLARGYYEQYF. Combining the CDR3 with reference TRBV5-1 and TRBJ2-7 gives the whole variable domain KAGVTQTPRYLIKTRGQQVTLSCSPISGHRSVSWYQQTPGQGLQFLFEYFSETQRNKGNFPGRFSGRQFSNSRSEMNVSTLELGDSALYLCASSLARGYYEQYFGPGTRLTVT.

This clonotype was picked up many times. The chain is built from TRBV2 and TRBJ1-5, with no clear D. The CDR3 has 14 residues. The V gene lost 3 bases and the J gene lost 3 bases, with 9 bases spanning the gap. Looked up from germline, CDR1 is SNHLY and CDR2 is FYNNEI. The CDR3 region has the DNA TGTGCCAGCAGTGAGAGGCAAAACAATCAGCCCCAGCATTTT. It translates to CASSERQNNQPQHF.

This clonotype was seen ten or more times. The gene calls are TRBV4-1 and TRBJ1-2; no firm D call. Deletions cut 4 bases from V and 2 bases from J, with 14 bases between. Germline values: CDR1 MGHRA, CDR2 YSYEKL. This CDR3 is 15 amino acids long. In DNA form, the CDR3 reads TGCGCCAGCAGCCCGACAATGGGCCAGAACTATGGCTACACCTTC. Its protein product is CASSPTMGQNYGYTF.

This clonotype was seen repeatedly, ten times or more. V usage is TRBV6-2 or TRBV6-3 and J usage is TRBJ2-1; D possibly corresponds to TRBD1 (5 bases). The length of the CDR3 is 15 residues. Germline CDR1 is MNHEY and CDR2 is SVGEGT. V lost 1 base, J lost 5 bases, and 12 bases lay in between. The CDR3 protein is CASSYLRAGNNEQFF. The CDR3, as DNA: TGTGCCAGCAGTTACTTACGGGCAGGGAACAATGAGCAGTTCTTC.

This clonotype was seen repeatedly, ten times or more. This chain uses TRBV29-1 with TRBJ2-5, with D possibly matching TRBD1 (5 bases). The CDR3 has 12 residues. V dropped 6 bases and J dropped 4 bases, with 12 bases sitting between them. Germline V lookup: CDR1 SQVTM, CDR2 ANQGSEA. Here the CDR3 reads CSVTQGSETQYF. CDR3 nucleotide sequence: TGCAGCGTCACCCAGGGATCAGAGACCCAGTACTTC.

J is TRBJ2-1 and V is TRBV7-9; D unclear. The ends were cut back, 1 base at V and 12 bases at J, with 10 bases in the middle. There are 12 residues in the CDR3. Germline CDR1 is SEHNR and CDR2 is FQNEAQ (reference sequence). The CDR3 is CASSLGSSMQFF. CDR3 coding DNA: TGTGCCAGCAGCTTAGGATCGTCCATGCAGTTCTTC.

V and J are TRBV18 and TRBJ2-1, with D unclear. The CDR3 sequence is 14 residues long. Germline V lookup: CDR1 KGHSH, CDR2 LQKENI. V was shortened by 5 bases and J by 3 bases, with 11 bases between the two germline ends. For the CDR3, the DNA is TGTGCCAGCTCAGGCCCCGCCTTCTACAATGAGCAGTTCTTC. The encoded protein is CASSGPAFYNEQFF.

This clonotype was found many times. This chain joins TRBV2 and TRBJ2-7; 7 bases fit TRBD2. Unmatched junction bases numbered 5, after V lost 4 bases and J lost 2 bases. Germline V gene lookup returns CDR1 SNHLY and CDR2 FYNNEI. The CDR3 sequence is 14 residues long. The CDR3 sequence: CASSAPSGPYEQYF. As DNA, the CDR3 is TGTGCCAGCAGTGCCCCTAGCGGCCCCTACGAGCAGTACTTC.

This clonotype was seen at least ten times. The rearrangement links TRBV6-6 to TRBJ2-3; D may be TRBD1 (6 bases). The CDR3 sequence is 12 residues long. V was cut by 6 bases and J by 11 bases, with 15 bases left in between. Germline V gives CDR1 MNHNY, CDR2 SVGAGI (reference sequence). In DNA, the CDR3 is TGTGCCAGCAGCCCAGATGGGGGCGTGCAGTATTTT. Its translation is CASSPDGGVQYF.

This clonotype occurred many times. V and J are TRBV20-1 and TRBJ2-1, with 16 bases lining up with TRBD2. This CDR3 has 14 residues. Germline V gives CDR1 DFQATT, CDR2 SNEGSKA (reference sequence). V lost 5 bases and J lost 9; bases outside the gene matches: 4. The DNA for the CDR3 is TGCAGTGCTGGGGGACTAGCGGGAGGGCCTGAGCAGTTCTTC. Translating gives CSAGGLAGGPEQFF.

There are many counts of this clonotype. This chain links TRBV27 with TRBJ2-7; 11 nucleotides align to TRBD1. CDR1 is MNHEY, CDR2 SMNVEV, per germline (reference sequence). The V and J ends lost 1 base and 4 bases, in that order; junction bases with no gene match: 21. This CDR3 region has 21 residues. The CDR3 DNA reads as TGTGCCAGCAGTTTATGGACAGGGGGCTTGATAGCGGGAGAGGAAGGGTACGAGCAGTACTTC. The encoded protein is CASSLWTGGLIAGEEGYEQYF.

The count of this clonotype is one. V is TRBV2 and J is TRBJ2-1; tentative D call: TRBD1 (5 bases). Trimming removed 5 bases at V and 3 bases at J, with 14 bases between. This CDR3 region has 15 residues. Germline loops: CDR1 SNHLY, CDR2 FYNNEI. DNA for the CDR3: TGTGCCAGCAGTTTACAGGTAAAACTCTACAATGAGCAGTTCTTC. It codes for CASSLQVKLYNEQFF.

This clonotype has just a few counts. V is TRBV5-1 and J is TRBJ2-7, with 10 bases aligning to TRBD2. The trim removed 4 bases at V and 0 bases at J, leaving 1 base unmatched. The germline CDR1 and CDR2 sequences are SGHRS and YFSETQ. The CDR3 totals 14 residues. The CDR3 coding sequence is TGCGCCAGCAGCCGGACTAGCGGCTCCTACGAGCAGTACTTC. Amino acid sequence: CASSRTSGSYEQYF.

As to this clonotype: Since a far larger clone is one base different, this is likely a read error. CDR3: CASSPREAGITDTQYF. The CDR3 nucleotides read TGTGCCAGCAGCCCCCGAGAAGCGGGGATCACAGATACGCAGTATTTT. The rearrangement joins TRBV5-4 to TRBJ2-3, with 7 bases lining up with TRBD2. CDR1 and CDR2 (germline): SGHNT, YYREEE (reference sequence). V lost 4 bases to trimming and J lost 2 bases; unmatched junction nucleotides: 10. The CDR3 has 16 residues.

This clonotype was detected many times. V usage is TRBV7-9 and J usage is TRBJ2-7, with unresolved D. Germline V CDR1 and CDR2: SEHNR, FQNEAQ (reference sequence). Trimming left V 2 bases short and J 2 bases short, with 10 bases between. The CDR3 consists of 14 residues. CDR3 DNA: TGTGCCAGCAGCTTAAGAGAAAAACCCTACGAGCAGTACTTC. As protein: CASSLREKPYEQYF.

V and J are TRBV24-1 and TRBJ2-7; possibly TRBD1 or TRBD2 for D (5 bases each). Germline-derived CDR1 and CDR2 are KGHDR and SFDVKD. This CDR3 spans 16 amino acids. Deletions cut 4 bases from V and 8 bases from J, with 23 bases between. DNA of the CDR3: TGTGCCACCAGTGAAAGCCGGGACCACCCCTACGAGCAGCAGTACTTC. Its translation is CATSESRDHPYEQQYF.

The gene calls are TRBV6-1 and TRBJ1-5; D ambiguous. CDR1 is MNHNS, CDR2 SASEGT, per germline. V lost 0 bases and J lost 4, with 7 bases in between. The CDR3 has 14 amino acids. DNA for the CDR3: TGTGCCAGCAGTGAAGCAATTAGGAATCAGCCCCAGCATTTT. As protein: CASSEAIRNQPQHF.

Concerning this clonotype itself: One end of the junction does not line up with germline, which may come from a read error. The chain joins TRBV11-2 to TRBJ2-6; the D gene is possibly TRBD1 (5 bases). CDR3 length: 15 amino acids. Germline-derived CDR1 and CDR2 are SGHAT and FQNNGV. CDR3 in DNA: TGTGCCAGTAGCAAGGGCCCCTCTGGGGCCAACGTCCCGACTTTC. It translates to CASSKGPSGANVPTF.

This chain joins TRBV29-1 and TRBJ2-7; 9 bases line up with TRBD1. This CDR3 comprises 13 residues. Germline V lookup: CDR1 SQVTM, CDR2 ANQGSEA. V shed 4 bases, J shed 2 bases, and the junction held 3 bases outside the gene matches. CDR3 protein: CSVGTGDAYEQYF. Written as DNA, the CDR3 is TGCAGCGTTGGGACAGGGGACGCCTACGAGCAGTACTTC.

This clonotype was seen many times. The chain recombines TRBV6-2 or TRBV6-3 with TRBJ2-2; the match to TRBD1 covers 9 bases. CDR1 and CDR2 (germline): MNHEY, SVGEGT. Trimming took 6 bases from V and 0 from J; bases not matched to a gene: 2. The CDR3 runs to 15 residues. The CDR3, as DNA: TGTGCCAGCAGACAGGGGGCTTCGAACACCGGGGAGCTGTTTTTT. This sequence encodes CASRQGASNTGELFF.

V usage is TRBV12-3 or TRBV12-4 and J usage is TRBJ2-3, with TRBD1 matching 7 bases. This CDR3 comprises 16 residues. V was pared by 5 bases and J by 3 bases, with 11 bases of the junction left unmatched. The CDR3 sequence: CASSPRPGQQTDTQYF. Here the CDR3 DNA reads TGTGCCAGCAGTCCCCGTCCGGGACAGCAAACAGATACGCAGTATTTT.